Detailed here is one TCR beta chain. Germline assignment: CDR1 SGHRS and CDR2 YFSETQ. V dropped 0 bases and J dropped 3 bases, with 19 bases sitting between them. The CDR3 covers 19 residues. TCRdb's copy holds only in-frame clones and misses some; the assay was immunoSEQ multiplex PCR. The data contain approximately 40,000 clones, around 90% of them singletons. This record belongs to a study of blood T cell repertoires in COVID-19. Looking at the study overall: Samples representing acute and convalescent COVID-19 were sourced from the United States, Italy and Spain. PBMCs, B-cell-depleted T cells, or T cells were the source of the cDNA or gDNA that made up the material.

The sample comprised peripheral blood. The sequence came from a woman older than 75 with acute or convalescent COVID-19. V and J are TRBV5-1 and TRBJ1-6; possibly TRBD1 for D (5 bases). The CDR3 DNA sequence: TGCGCCAGCAGCTTGGACGACAGAGTCAGTGCGTTCTATAATTCACCCCTCCACTTT. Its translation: CASSLDDRVSAFYNSPLHF. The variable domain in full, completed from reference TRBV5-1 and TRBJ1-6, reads KAGVTQTPRYLIKTRGQQVTLSCSPISGHRSVSWYQQTPGQGLQFLFEYFSETQRNKGNFPGRFSGRQFSNSRSEMNVSTLELGDSALYLCASSLDDRVSAFYNSPLHFGNGTRLTVT.